The next 30 T cell receptor beta chains were all read from a single sample in a study of human T cells and chemical hapten exposure. The authors extracted total RNA from unfractionated whole blood. Individual cDNA molecules had unique molecular identifiers attached to them by the library. Via MiXCR, TCRdb re-called the reads, giving one row per CDR3 protein. This repertoire shows 120,000 or so distinct CDR3 sequences, 8.5% to 9% found once; its top ten account for more than 1.3%. Sequencing was carried out using whole blood. The origin of the receptors is a human donor in good health. Some clones in this sample may be carry-over from other donors' samples.

In this sample, this clonotype turned up a few times. The rearrangement uses TRBV27 and TRBJ2-1; 8 nucleotides align to TRBD2. With 0 bases clipped from V and 4 bases from J, the junction kept 5 bases outside the gene matches. The germline CDR1 and CDR2 sequences are MNHEY and SMNVEV (reference sequence). CDR3 length: 16 amino acids. The CDR3 nucleotides read TGTGCCAGCAGTTTATCGCTTCTAGCGGGTTACAATGAGCAGTTCTTC. Protein product: CASSLSLLAGYNEQFF.

This clonotype was observed many times. The rearrangement links TRBV6-2 or TRBV6-3 to TRBJ1-1, with D maybe TRBD1 (6 bases). CDR3 length equals 15 residues. V was cut by 6 bases and J by 0 bases, with 14 bases left in between. Germline V gene data show CDR1 as MNHEY and CDR2 as SVGEGT. DNA of the CDR3: TGTGCCAGCAGCTGGGTAAGGGGGATGAACACTGAAGCTTTCTTT. It codes for CASSWVRGMNTEAFF.

There are a few counts of this clonotype. The chain combines TRBV6-2 or TRBV6-3 with TRBJ2-6, with 10 positions matching TRBD1. The CDR3 spans 15 residues. The ends lost 8 bases at V and 2 bases at J; junction bases unmatched: 3. Per germline, CDR1 MNHEY and CDR2 SVGEGT. For the CDR3, the DNA is TGTGCCAGCGGGACAGGGGCGCCTGGGGCCAACGTCCTGACTTTC. Translated: CASGTGAPGANVLTF.

This chain links TRBV2 with TRBJ1-1; D gene ambiguous. CDR1 and CDR2 (germline): SNHLY, FYNNEI. This CDR3 spans 11 amino acids. Trimming cost V 8 bases and J 11 bases, with 15 bases left between them. The CDR3, as DNA: TGTGCCAGCTCTGAGGCCATTTTCGCTTTCTTT. It encodes CASSEAIFAFF.

This clonotype has a handful of counts. The V gene is TRBV7-2, the J gene TRBJ2-3; no firm D call. V dropped 8 bases and J dropped 0 bases, with 12 bases sitting between them. Per germline, CDR1 SGHTA and CDR2 FQGNSA. There are 14 residues in the CDR3. CDR3 sequence: CASSRVSSTDTQYF. Here the CDR3 DNA reads TGTGCCAGCTCCCGAGTGTCGAGCACAGATACGCAGTATTTT.

This clonotype appeared many times. The rearrangement links TRBV12-3 or TRBV12-4 to TRBJ1-2; D ambiguous. The CDR3 sequence is 13 residues long. Deletions cut 1 base from V and 5 bases from J, with 8 bases between. In nucleotides, the CDR3 is TGTGCCAGCAGTTTAGATCGTCTATATGGCTACACCTTC. Protein: CASSLDRLYGYTF.

This clonotype was seen many times. This chain links TRBV7-2 with TRBJ2-3; no reliable D call. Trimming stripped 5 bases from V and 2 bases from J, with 8 bases between. Per germline, CDR1 SGHTA and CDR2 FQGNSA. The length of the CDR3 is 13 residues. The CDR3 is CASSIGYTDTQYF. In DNA, the CDR3 is TGTGCCAGCAGCATAGGATACACAGATACGCAGTATTTT.

This clonotype has only a few counts. The chain links TRBV11-1 to TRBJ2-3, with TRBD2 identical over 10 bases. The germline V gene has CDR1 SGHAT and CDR2 FQDESV (reference sequence). This CDR3 comprises 16 residues. Unmatched junction bases numbered 5, after V lost 2 bases and J lost 3 bases. CDR3 protein: CASSLKLAGKTDTQYF. In nucleotides, the CDR3 is TGTGCCAGCAGCTTAAAACTAGCGGGAAAAACAGATACGCAGTATTTT.

The V gene is TRBV6-4, the J gene TRBJ2-1; D might be TRBD2 (5 bases). Germline CDR1 MRHNA, CDR2 SNTAGT. This CDR3 has 13 residues. The V and J ends lost 3 bases and 5 bases respectively, with 8 bases between them. CDR3 sequence reads: CASSDDYNNEQFF. The CDR3 DNA follows: TGTGCCAGCAGTGATGACTACAACAATGAGCAGTTCTTC.

This clonotype was detected a few times. The J gene is TRBJ2-3, the V gene TRBV7-2; D gene unclear. The CDR3 has 14 residues. V was cut by 1 base and J by 0 bases, with 5 bases left in between. Per the germline V gene, CDR1 is SGHTA and CDR2 is FQGNSA. For the CDR3, the DNA is TGTGCCAGCAGCTTAGTTGGGAGCACAGATACGCAGTATTTT. Protein: CASSLVGSTDTQYF.

This clonotype has at least ten counts. V gene TRBV4-3 combines with J gene TRBJ1-5; 7 nucleotides agree with TRBD1. The CDR3 totals 15 residues. Trimming cost V 0 bases and J 6 bases; bases outside gene matches: 5. Germline CDR1 and CDR2: LGHNA and YSLEER. CDR3 sequence reads: CASSQDRQGGQPQHF. Written as DNA, the CDR3 is TGCGCCAGCAGCCAAGATCGACAGGGCGGTCAGCCCCAGCATTTT.

This clonotype was detected many times. V is TRBV5-1 and J is TRBJ2-7; 12 bases agree with TRBD1. Trimming cost V 4 bases and J 5 bases; bases outside gene matches: 1. The CDR3 is 13 amino acids. Looked up from germline, CDR1 is SGHRS and CDR2 is YFSETQ. This CDR3 reads CASSRDRGHEQYF. The DNA for the CDR3 is TGCGCCAGCAGCCGGGACAGGGGGCACGAGCAGTACTTC.

The chain carries TRBV9 and TRBJ2-1; the D is unclear. The CDR3 contains 16 residues. The V and J ends lost 0 bases and 9 bases respectively, with 19 bases between them. Germline CDR1 reads SGDLS; CDR2 reads YYNGEE. CDR3 in amino acids: CASSVAHKLRSGEQFF. The CDR3 DNA follows: TGTGCCAGCAGCGTAGCTCACAAACTCCGCTCGGGTGAGCAGTTCTTC. The full variable domain, its missing parts supplied by reference TRBV9 and TRBJ2-1, is DSGVTQTPKHLITATGQRVTLRCSPRSGDLSVYWYQQSLDQGLQFLIQYYNGEERAKGNILERFSAQQFPDLHSELNLSSLELGDSALYFCASSVAHKLRSGEQFFGPGTRLTVL.

This clonotype was seen more than once but under ten times. This chain joins TRBV4-3 and TRBJ1-5; D not certain. The CDR3 consists of 13 residues. Trimming pared 0 bases from V and 6 bases from J, leaving 6 bases between. Germline-derived CDR1 and CDR2 are LGHNA and YSLEER. DNA of the CDR3: TGCGCCAGCAGCCAAGAGACGGGTCAGCCCCAGCATTTT. Translating gives CASSQETGQPQHF.

Many counts were recorded for this clonotype. CDR3 nucleotides: TGTGCCAGCAGCTTAGATTCAGGGGGCTTTTCACCCCTCCACTTT. Its translation: CASSLDSGGFSPLHF. This sequence joins TRBV7-2 and TRBJ1-6, with 8 bases fitting TRBD1. The CDR3 has 15 amino acids. V was pared by 1 base and J by 9 bases, with 5 bases of the junction left unmatched. CDR1 is SGHTA, CDR2 FQGNSA, per germline.

This sequence joins TRBV3-1 and TRBJ1-6, with D perhaps TRBD1 (5 bases). V gave up 3 bases and J gave up 5 bases, with 14 bases separating them. This CDR3 spans 16 amino acids. In germline, CDR1 is LGHDT, CDR2 YNNKEL (reference sequence). CDR3 protein: CASSHPSKGNNSPLHF. The CDR3 region has the DNA TGTGCCAGCAGCCACCCTTCAAAGGGGAATAATTCACCCCTCCACTTT.

This clonotype was recorded many times. The chain has TRBV7-9 and TRBJ1-5, with D unresolved. Trimming removed 5 bases at V and 6 bases at J, with 8 bases between. This CDR3 has 12 residues. Germline loops: CDR1 SEHNR, CDR2 FQNEAQ (reference sequence). The CDR3 DNA reads TGTGCCAGCAGCCGCGATTCTCAGCCCCAGCATTTT. Protein sequence: CASSRDSQPQHF. The whole variable domain, remainder taken from reference TRBV7-9 and TRBJ1-5, is DTGVSQNPRHKITKRGQNVTFRCDPISEHNRLYWYRQTLGQGPEFLTYFQNEAQLEKSRLLSDRFSAERPKGSFSTLEIQRTEQGDSAMYLCASSRDSQPQHFGDGTRLSIL.

This clonotype has a count of ten or more. The CDR3 nucleotides are TGCGCCAGCAGCTCCCAAACATCGAACACTGAAGCTTTCTTT. This codes for CASSSQTSNTEAFF. V is TRBV5-1 and J is TRBJ1-1; D call uncertain. Germline values: CDR1 SGHRS, CDR2 YFSETQ. Trimming pared 3 bases from V and 1 base from J, leaving 10 bases between. This CDR3 has 14 amino acids.

The V and J genes are TRBV9 and TRBJ2-2; no firm D call. CDR3 length: 15 residues. Trimming pared 2 bases from V and 1 base from J, leaving 9 bases between. Germline V CDR1 and CDR2: SGDLS, YYNGEE. CDR3 bases: TGTGCCAGCAGCGTGGAGCCTTTGAACACCGGGGAGCTGTTTTTT. Translated: CASSVEPLNTGELFF.

Points on this clonotype: This sequence may be a read error, since a much larger clone differs from it by one base. The genes are TRBV11-3 and TRBJ2-2, with D perhaps TRBD1 (5 bases). Germline CDR1 and CDR2: SGHNT and YENEEA. There are 15 residues in the CDR3. V was trimmed by 2 bases and J by 3 bases, leaving 10 bases between them. Written as DNA, the CDR3 is TGTGCCAGCAGCTTAACAGACAGCTACACCGGGGAGCTGTTTTTT. Encoded protein: CASSLTDSYTGELFF.

This clonotype was detected only a few times. V gene TRBV19 combines with J gene TRBJ1-5; no firm D call. CDR1 and CDR2 from the germline V gene are LNHDA and SQIVND (reference sequence). V was trimmed by 7 bases and J by 0 bases, leaving 10 bases between them. The CDR3 totals 14 residues. The CDR3 reads CASNQEHSNQPQHF. The CDR3 DNA reads TGTGCCAGTAATCAGGAGCATAGCAATCAGCCCCAGCATTTT.

J is TRBJ2-4 and V is TRBV5-6; D perhaps matches TRBD1 (6 bases). CDR3 length equals 18 residues. Germline V gene data show CDR1 as SGHDT and CDR2 as YYEEEE. The V gene lost 6 bases and the J gene lost 9 bases, with 31 bases spanning the gap. CDR3 sequence (DNA): TGTGCCAGCAATATGGAGTTGGATCCAAGGGGGAACAAGGCCATTCAGTACTTC. Protein product: CASNMELDPRGNKAIQYF.

The table lists this clonotype with a few counts. The rearrangement joins TRBV20-1 to TRBJ2-7; 7 bases align to TRBD2. Germline V gives CDR1 DFQATT, CDR2 SNEGSKA (reference sequence). Trimming took 1 base from V and 6 from J; bases not matched to a gene: 9. This CDR3 spans 14 amino acids. The CDR3 DNA reads TGCAGTGCTAGAGGAGGTAGCGGGTTCGCCGAGCAGTACTTC. It codes for CSARGGSGFAEQYF.

This clonotype was detected ten times or more. The chain employs TRBV5-6 and TRBJ2-4; TRBD2 aligns across 10 bases. CDR1 and CDR2 from the germline V gene are SGHDT and YYEEEE. The V gene end was trimmed by 4 bases and the J gene end by 3 bases; junction bases not matched to a gene: 7. This CDR3 contains 16 residues. CDR3 loop: CASSGGTSEGKNIQYF. CDR3 nucleotides: TGTGCCAGCAGCGGAGGGACTAGCGAGGGCAAAAACATTCAGTACTTC.

There are many counts of this clonotype. The chain links TRBV20-1 to TRBJ2-5; 10 bases fit TRBD2. Germline V lookup: CDR1 DFQATT, CDR2 SNEGSKA (reference sequence). Trimming removed 4 bases from V and 4 bases from J; junction bases left unmatched: 12. The CDR3 length is 16 residues. CDR3 coding DNA: TGCAGTGCTACGAGGGGAGCGGGGGGGCTAGGAGAGACCCAGTACTTC. Protein sequence: CSATRGAGGLGETQYF.

The gene calls are TRBV20-1 and TRBJ1-4; TRBD1 matches 9 bases. The CDR3 is 14 amino acids. Per the germline V gene, CDR1 is DFQATT and CDR2 is SNEGSKA (reference sequence). Losses at the gene ends were 5 bases for V and 7 bases for J; bases not matched to a gene: 8. CDR3: CSAVLTGGAEKLFF. The DNA for the CDR3 is TGCAGTGCTGTGCTGACAGGGGGGGCTGAAAAACTGTTTTTT.

CDR3 sequence reads: CASSFGRPYEQYF. The CDR3 coding sequence is TGTGCCAGCAGCTTTGGACGGCCCTACGAGCAGTACTTC. V usage is TRBV5-4 and J usage is TRBJ2-7; no clear D. The ends were cut back, 2 bases at V and 2 bases at J, with 8 bases in the middle. This CDR3 is 13 amino acids long. Germline values: CDR1 SGHNT, CDR2 YYREEE (reference sequence).

The chain has TRBV15 and TRBJ1-5; TRBD1 agrees at 8 bases. The germline gives CDR1 LNHNV, CDR2 YYDKDF (reference sequence). This CDR3 region has 18 residues. J was trimmed by 0 bases and V by 4 bases; bases with no gene match: 11. The CDR3 nucleotides read TGTGCCACCAGCAACGGACAGGGCGGATATAGTAGCAATCAGCCCCAGCATTTT. Its translation: CATSNGQGGYSSNQPQHF.

The rearrangement joins TRBV2 to TRBJ2-5; 8 bases line up with TRBD1. From germline, CDR1 is SNHLY and CDR2 FYNNEI. This CDR3 is built from 14 residues. V gave up 5 bases and J gave up 2 bases; unmatched junction bases: 4. This CDR3 reads CASSSYRGQETQYF. The CDR3 nucleotides read TGTGCCAGCAGTTCGTACAGGGGGCAAGAGACCCAGTACTTC.

This clonotype was observed a handful of times. This chain links TRBV21-1 with TRBJ2-3; the table's TRBD1 call for D was not verified on the DNA. TRBV21-1 is a pseudogene locus. The CDR3 runs 16 residues. In nucleotides, the CDR3 is TGTGCCAGCAGCAAGGGGGACAGCTATAGCACAGATACGCAGTATTTT. This gives the protein CASSKGDSYSTDTQYF.